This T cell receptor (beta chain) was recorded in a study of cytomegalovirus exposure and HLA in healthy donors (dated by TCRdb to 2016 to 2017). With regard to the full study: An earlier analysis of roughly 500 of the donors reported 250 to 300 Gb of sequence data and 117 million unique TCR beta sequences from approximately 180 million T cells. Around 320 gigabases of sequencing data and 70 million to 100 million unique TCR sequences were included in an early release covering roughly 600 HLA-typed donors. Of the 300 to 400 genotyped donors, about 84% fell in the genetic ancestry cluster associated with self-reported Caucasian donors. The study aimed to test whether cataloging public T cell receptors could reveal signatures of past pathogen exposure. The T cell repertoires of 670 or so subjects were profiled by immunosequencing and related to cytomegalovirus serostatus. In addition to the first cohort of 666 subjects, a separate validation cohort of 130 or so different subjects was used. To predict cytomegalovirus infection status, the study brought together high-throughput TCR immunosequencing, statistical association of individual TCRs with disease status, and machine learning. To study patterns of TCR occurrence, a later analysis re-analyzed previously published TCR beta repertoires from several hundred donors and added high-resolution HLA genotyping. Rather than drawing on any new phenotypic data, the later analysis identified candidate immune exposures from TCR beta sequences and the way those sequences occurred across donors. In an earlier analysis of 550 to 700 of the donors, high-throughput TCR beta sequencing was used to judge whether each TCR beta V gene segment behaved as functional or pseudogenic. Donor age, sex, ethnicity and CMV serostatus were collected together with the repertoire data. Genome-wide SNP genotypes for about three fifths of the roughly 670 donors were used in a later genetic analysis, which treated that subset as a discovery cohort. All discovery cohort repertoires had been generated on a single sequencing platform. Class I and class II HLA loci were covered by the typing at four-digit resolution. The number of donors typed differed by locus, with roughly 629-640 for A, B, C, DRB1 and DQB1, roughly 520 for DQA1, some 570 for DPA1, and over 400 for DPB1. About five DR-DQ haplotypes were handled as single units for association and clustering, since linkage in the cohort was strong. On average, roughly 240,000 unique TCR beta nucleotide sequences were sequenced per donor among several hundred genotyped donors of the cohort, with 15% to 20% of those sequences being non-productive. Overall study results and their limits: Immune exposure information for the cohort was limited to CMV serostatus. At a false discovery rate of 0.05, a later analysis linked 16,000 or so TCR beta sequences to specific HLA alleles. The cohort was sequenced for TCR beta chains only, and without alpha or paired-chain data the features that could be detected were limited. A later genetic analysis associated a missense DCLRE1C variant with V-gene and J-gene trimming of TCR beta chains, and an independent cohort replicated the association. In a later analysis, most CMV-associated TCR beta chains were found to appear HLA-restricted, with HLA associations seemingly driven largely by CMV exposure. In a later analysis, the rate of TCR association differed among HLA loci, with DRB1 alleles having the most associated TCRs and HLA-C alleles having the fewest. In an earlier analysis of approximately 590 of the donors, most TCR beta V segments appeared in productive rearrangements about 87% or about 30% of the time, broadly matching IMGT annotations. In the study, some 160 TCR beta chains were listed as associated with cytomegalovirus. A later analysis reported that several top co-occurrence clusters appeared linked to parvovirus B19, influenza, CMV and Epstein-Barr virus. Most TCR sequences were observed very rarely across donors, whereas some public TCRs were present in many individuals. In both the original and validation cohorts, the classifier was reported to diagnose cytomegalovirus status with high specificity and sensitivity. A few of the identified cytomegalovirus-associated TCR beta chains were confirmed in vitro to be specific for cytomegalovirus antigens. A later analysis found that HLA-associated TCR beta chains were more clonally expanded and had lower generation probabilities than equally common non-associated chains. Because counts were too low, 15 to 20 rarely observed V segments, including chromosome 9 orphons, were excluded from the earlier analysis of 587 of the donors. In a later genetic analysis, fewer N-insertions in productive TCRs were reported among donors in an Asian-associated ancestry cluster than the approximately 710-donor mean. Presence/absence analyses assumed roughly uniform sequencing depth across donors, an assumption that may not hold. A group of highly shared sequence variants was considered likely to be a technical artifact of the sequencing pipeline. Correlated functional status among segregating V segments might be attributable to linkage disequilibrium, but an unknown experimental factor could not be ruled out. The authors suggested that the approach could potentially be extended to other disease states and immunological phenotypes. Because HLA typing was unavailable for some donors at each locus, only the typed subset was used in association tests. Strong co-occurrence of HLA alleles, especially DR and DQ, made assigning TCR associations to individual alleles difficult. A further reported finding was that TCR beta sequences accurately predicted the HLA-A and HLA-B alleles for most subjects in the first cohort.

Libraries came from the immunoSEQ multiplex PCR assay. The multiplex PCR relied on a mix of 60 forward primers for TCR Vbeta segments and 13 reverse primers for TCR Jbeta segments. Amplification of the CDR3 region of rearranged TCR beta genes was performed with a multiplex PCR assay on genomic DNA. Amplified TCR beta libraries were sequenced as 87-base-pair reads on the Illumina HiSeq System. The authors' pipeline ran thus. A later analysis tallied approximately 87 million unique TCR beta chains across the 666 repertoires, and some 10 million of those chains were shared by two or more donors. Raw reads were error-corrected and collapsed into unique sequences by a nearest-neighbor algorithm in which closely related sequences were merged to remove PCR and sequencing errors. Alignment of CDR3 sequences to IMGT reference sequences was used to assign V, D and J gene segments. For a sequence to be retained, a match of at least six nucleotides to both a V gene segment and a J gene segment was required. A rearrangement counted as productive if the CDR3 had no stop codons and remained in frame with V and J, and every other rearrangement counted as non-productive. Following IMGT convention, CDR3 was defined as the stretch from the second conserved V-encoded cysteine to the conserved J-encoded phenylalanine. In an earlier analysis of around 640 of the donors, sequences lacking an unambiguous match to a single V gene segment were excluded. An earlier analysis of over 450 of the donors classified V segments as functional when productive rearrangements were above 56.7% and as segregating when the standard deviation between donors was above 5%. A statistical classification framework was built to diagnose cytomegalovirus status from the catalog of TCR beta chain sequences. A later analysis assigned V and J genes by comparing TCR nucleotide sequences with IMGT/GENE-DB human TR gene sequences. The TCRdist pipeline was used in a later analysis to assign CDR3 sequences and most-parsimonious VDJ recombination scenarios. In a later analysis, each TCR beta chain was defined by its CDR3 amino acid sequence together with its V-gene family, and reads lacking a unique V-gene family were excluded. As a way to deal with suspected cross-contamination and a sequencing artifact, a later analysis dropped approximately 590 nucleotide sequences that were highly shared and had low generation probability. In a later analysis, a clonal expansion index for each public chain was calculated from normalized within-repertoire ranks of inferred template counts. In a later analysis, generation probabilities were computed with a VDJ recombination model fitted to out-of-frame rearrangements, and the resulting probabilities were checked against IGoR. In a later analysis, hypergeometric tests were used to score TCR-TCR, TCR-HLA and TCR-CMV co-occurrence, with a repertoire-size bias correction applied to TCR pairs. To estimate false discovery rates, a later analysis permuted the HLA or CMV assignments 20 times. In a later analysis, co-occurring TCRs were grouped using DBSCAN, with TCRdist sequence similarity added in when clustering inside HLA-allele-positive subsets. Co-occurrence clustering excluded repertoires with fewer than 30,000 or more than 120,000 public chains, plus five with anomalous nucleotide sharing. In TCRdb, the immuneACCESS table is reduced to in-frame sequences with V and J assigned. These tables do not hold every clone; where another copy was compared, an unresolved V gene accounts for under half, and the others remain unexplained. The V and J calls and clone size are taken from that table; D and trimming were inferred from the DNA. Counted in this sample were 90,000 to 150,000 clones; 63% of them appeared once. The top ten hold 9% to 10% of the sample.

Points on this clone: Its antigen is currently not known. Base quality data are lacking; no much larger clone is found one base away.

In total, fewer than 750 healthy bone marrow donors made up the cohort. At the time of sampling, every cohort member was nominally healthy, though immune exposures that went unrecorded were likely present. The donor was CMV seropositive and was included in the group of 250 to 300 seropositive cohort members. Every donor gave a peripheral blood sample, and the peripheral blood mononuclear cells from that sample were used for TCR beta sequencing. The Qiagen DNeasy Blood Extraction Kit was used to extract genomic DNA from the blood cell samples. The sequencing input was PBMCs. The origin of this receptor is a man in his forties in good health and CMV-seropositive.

The encoded CDR3 is CASSLGGAQETQYF. The nucleotide sequence is TGTGCCAGCAGCTTAGGAGGGGCGCAAGAGACCCAGTACTTC. The receptor chain draws on TRBV5-4 and TRBJ2-5, and possibly TRBD2, on 6 matching bases. CDR1 is given as SGHNT and CDR2 as YYREEE, both from the germline V gene (reference sequence). V loses 2 bases, J loses 2 bases, and the germline ends lie 10 bases apart. The CDR3 numbers 14 residues from cysteine through phenylalanine. Only the CDR3 portion is preserved as DNA: 42 bases, with reading frame beginning at the first base.